What follows is one T cell receptor (beta chain) and its context. What it binds is unknown. These data originate in a study of cytomegalovirus exposure and HLA in healthy donors. Points from the study as a whole: It was reported that the classifier diagnosed cytomegalovirus status with high specificity and sensitivity in both the original and validation cohorts. The authors judged a highly shared variant cluster likely a sequencing artifact. Prior analysis indicated that the majority of TCR beta V segments exhibited productivity approximately 87% or approximately 30% of the time.

Researchers ran the PCR with 60 Vbeta and 13 Jbeta primers. Generated by immunoSEQ multiplex PCR, the TCRdb table keeps only in-frame clones and is missing some. The sample includes 85,000 to 120,000 clones, approximately 82% of them seen just once. Germline-derived CDR1 and CDR2 are SGHDT and YYEEEE. Trimming shortened V by 1 base and J by 5 bases, and 12 bases separated the two germline ends. This CDR3 region has 14 residues. Despite likely unrecorded immune exposures, the donors were nominally healthy at the time of sampling. This TCR derives from a man aged 35-49 years in good health and CMV-seronegative. The chain couples TRBV5-6 to TRBJ2-5; D may be TRBD1 (6 bases). Input material: PBMCs. The CDR3 DNA follows: TGTGCCAGCAGCTTGTTCTCCCAGGGGGAGACCCAGTACTTC. This encodes CASSLFSQGETQYF.